The T cell receptor (beta chain) described here comes from a study of blood T cell repertoires in COVID-19 (dated by TCRdb to the early 2020s). About the study as a whole: Collaborator samples came from the United States, Italy and Spain and covered acute and convalescent phases of COVID-19. The prospective study material was composed of cDNA or gDNA derived from T cells, B-cell-depleted T cells, or PBMCs. Deeply sampled blood TCRbeta repertoires from subjects exposed to, actively infected with, or recovered from COVID-19 were included in the dataset. The repertoires were made available in a free public database intended to serve as a resource for research on the immune response to SARS-CoV-2. The samples were drawn from two sources: the first 160 participants of the ongoing ImmuneRACE study, and some 1,300 subjects contributed by 6 global collaborators. Nearly every sample came with metadata listing a de-identified subject ID, COVID-19 status, age in years and sex. Where available, HLA class I and class II types were obtained from metadata supplied by the sample provider rather than from assay-based typing. General findings and caveats noted by the study authors: The amount of clinical and demographic metadata varied by source and participant and was provided uncurated.

Whole blood was collected in K2EDTA tubes by collaborating institutions according to the institutions' own protocols. For TCRbeta analysis, collaborators shipped samples in one of three forms: frozen whole blood, isolated PBMCs, or DNA extracted from either of those sample types. Concerning this clone itself: Its antigen has not been determined. No base-level quality is on record; no much larger clone is a single base apart.

TCRbeta CDR3 regions were amplified from genomic DNA by means of the immunoSEQ Assay, a bias-controlled multiplex PCR. Regarding the original processing steps: Within the assay, amplification of reference gene primers was used to estimate how many nucleated cells each sample contained. To quantify the absolute abundance of each unique TCRbeta CDR3 rearrangement, sequence reads were collapsed and filtered. For each sample, productive Simpson clonality was calculated as the square root of Simpson's diversity index over productive rearrangements. Here the immuneACCESS table is served through TCRdb, limited to in-frame sequences with V and J called. Missing clones are a known gap in these copies; in checked studies unresolved V genes cover under half, and the rest lacks a known reason. Clonal size and the V and J genes are those of that table, whereas D and trimming came from the DNA. The sample table shows some 160,000 clones, and around three quarters are seen once. Of the sample, roughly 4.2% falls within the top ten clones.

The cysteine opens and the phenylalanine closes a CDR3 of 13 amino acids. This entry keeps only the CDR3 DNA: 39 bases, framed from base 1. For this chain, trimming is 10 bases at the V end and 5 bases at the J end, and the number of junction bases without a gene match is 9. The sequence was obtained from a man in his fifties or sixties with acute or convalescent COVID-19. Rearrangement joined TRBV12-3 or TRBV12-4 to TRBJ2-7, and 9 junctional nucleotides match TRBD1. Sample: peripheral blood. The nucleotide sequence is TGTGCCACTCGGGGGACAGGGAGGGACGAGCAGTACTTC. It translates to CATRGTGRDEQYF.